This entry lists 13 T cell receptor beta chains sequenced from one sample in a study of blood T cell repertoires in COVID-19. Profiling relied on immunoSEQ multiplex PCR, and the TCRdb table lists in-frame clones only, not all of them. The repertoire includes more than 200,000 clones, just under 90% of them detected once, and approximately 4.3% sits in the top ten. Sequences were obtained from PBMCs or T cells enriched from blood (not recorded which). Receptors originate from a woman under 40 with acute COVID-19.

The rearrangement links TRBV6-2 or TRBV6-3 to TRBJ1-5; D might be TRBD1 (5 bases). Germline V CDR1 and CDR2: MNHEY, SVGEGT. V was trimmed by 4 bases and J by 0 bases, leaving 10 bases between them. This CDR3 spans 15 amino acids. The CDR3, as DNA: TGTGCCAGCAGTTTTAGGGGTATTAGCAATCAGCCCCAGCATTTT. It is translated as CASSFRGISNQPQHF.

V and J are TRBV5-4 and TRBJ1-1, with no clear D. Between the trimmed V and J ends, which lost 0 bases and 0 bases, there was a span of 6 bases. CDR1 is SGHNT, CDR2 YYREEE, per germline (reference sequence). The CDR3 has 14 amino acids. The CDR3 region has the DNA TGTGCCAGCAGCTTGGGACTCCTGAACACTGAAGCTTTCTTT. Amino acid sequence: CASSLGLLNTEAFF. The full variable domain, its missing parts supplied by reference TRBV5-4 and TRBJ1-1, is ETGVTQSPTHLIKTRGQQVTLRCSSQSGHNTVSWYQQALGQGPQFIFQYYREEENGRGNFPPRFSGLQFPNYSSELNVNALELDDSALYLCASSLGLLNTEAFFGQGTRLTVV.

In nucleotides, the CDR3 is TGCACCAGCAGCCAAGTGGAGATGCGACGGCCGCCTAACAATGAGCAGTTCTTC. It yields the protein CTSSQVEMRRPPNNEQFF. The genes are TRBV1 and TRBJ2-1; TRBD2, the table's D call, lacks a check against the DNA. TRBV1 is reported as a pseudogene. This CDR3 comprises 18 residues.

V usage is TRBV30 and J usage is TRBJ2-6; the match to TRBD1 covers 11 bases. CDR1 and CDR2 (germline): GTSNPN, SVGIG (reference sequence). The J segment lost 2 bases and the V segment lost 3 bases, leaving 15 bases of the junction unmatched. The CDR3 sequence is 20 residues long. The CDR3 nucleotides are TGTGCCTGGAGGGCGGGGACAGGGGGGTATTATTTGCCTGGGGCCAACGTCCTGACTTTC. Protein sequence: CAWRAGTGGYYLPGANVLTF.

In the case of this clone: Other nucleotide sequences in the sample specify the same CDR3. J is TRBJ1-3 and V is TRBV9; D is possibly TRBD1 (5 bases). The CDR3 contains 14 residues. The germline CDR1 and CDR2 sequences are SGDLS and YYNGEE. V gave up 0 bases and J gave up 4 bases, with 8 bases separating them. This CDR3 is CASSVAGSGNTIYF. The CDR3 DNA sequence: TGTGCCAGCAGCGTAGCAGGGTCCGGAAACACCATATATTTT.

The chain joins TRBV27 to TRBJ1-1; D might be TRBD1 (5 bases). CDR1 is MNHEY and CDR2 is SMNVEV in the germline V gene (reference sequence). The CDR3 spans 17 residues. The V end was cut by 2 bases, the J end by 0 bases, with 16 bases between. Written as DNA, the CDR3 is TGTGCCAGCAGTTTACAAGGGAAGGGGAAGATGAACACTGAAGCTTTCTTT. Translated: CASSLQGKGKMNTEAFF.

A few counts support this clone. Other DNA sequences of this sample code for an identical CDR3. V is TRBV12-3 or TRBV12-4 and J is TRBJ1-3; D possibly corresponds to TRBD1 (5 bases). V lost 8 bases to trimming and J lost 4 bases, with 12 bases between them. This CDR3 has 13 residues. The CDR3 reads CASSSGGGNTIYF. The DNA of the CDR3 is TGTGCCAGCTCCTCTGGGGGGGGAAACACCATATATTTT.

The genes are TRBV10-2 and TRBJ1-1; a weak D match, TRBD1 (5 bases). Germline-derived CDR1 and CDR2 are WSHSY and SAAADI. V shed 6 bases and J shed 1 base, with 9 bases lying between them. This CDR3 spans 13 amino acids. CDR3 residues: CASRVGENTEAFF. The CDR3 DNA reads as TGCGCCAGCAGGGTAGGGGAGAACACTGAAGCTTTCTTT.

This chain links TRBV7-9 with TRBJ2-5; D might be TRBD2 (5 bases). CDR1 is SEHNR, CDR2 FQNEAQ, per germline (reference sequence). This CDR3 contains 14 residues. Trimming removed 2 bases from V and 5 bases from J, with 12 bases in between. The CDR3 bases are TGTGCCAGCAGCTTAAGGGATGGCGGGGAGACCCAGTACTTC. The encoded protein is CASSLRDGGETQYF.

V and J are TRBV7-2 and TRBJ2-2; no clear D. With 4 bases removed from V and 1 base from J, the gap between germline ends came to 10 bases. The germline gives CDR1 SGHTA, CDR2 FQGNSA. The CDR3 runs to 15 residues. The CDR3 reads CASSSRGMNTGELFF. In nucleotides, the CDR3 is TGTGCCAGCAGCTCAAGAGGAATGAACACCGGGGAGCTGTTTTTT.

The J gene is TRBJ1-1, the V gene TRBV6-5; no reliable D call. Germline V gives CDR1 MNHEY, CDR2 SVGAGI. This CDR3 has 15 amino acids. The V end was cut by 6 bases, the J end by 0 bases, with 14 bases between. The CDR3 nucleotides read TGTGCCAGCAGCCTCGGGGTCAGGATGAACACTGAAGCTTTCTTT. The encoded protein is CASSLGVRMNTEAFF.

The genes are TRBV11-2 and TRBJ1-3, with 8 bases aligning to TRBD1. The CDR3 has 16 residues. V trimming: 5 bases; J trimming: 0 bases; junction bases outside the gene matches: 6. Germline assignment: CDR1 SGHAT and CDR2 FQNNGV. CDR3 nucleotides: TGTGCCAGCAGCAAGGGACAGGCGATCTCTGGAAACACCATATATTTT. The encoded protein is CASSKGQAISGNTIYF.

V usage is TRBV2 and J usage is TRBJ1-1; TRBD1 agrees at 9 bases. This CDR3 is 14 amino acids long. Germline V CDR1 and CDR2: SNHLY, FYNNEI. Trimming cost V 7 bases and J 0 bases; bases outside gene matches: 3. The CDR3 nucleotides are TGTGCCAGCATGTACAGGGGGCTGAACACTGAAGCTTTCTTT. Amino acid sequence: CASMYRGLNTEAFF.